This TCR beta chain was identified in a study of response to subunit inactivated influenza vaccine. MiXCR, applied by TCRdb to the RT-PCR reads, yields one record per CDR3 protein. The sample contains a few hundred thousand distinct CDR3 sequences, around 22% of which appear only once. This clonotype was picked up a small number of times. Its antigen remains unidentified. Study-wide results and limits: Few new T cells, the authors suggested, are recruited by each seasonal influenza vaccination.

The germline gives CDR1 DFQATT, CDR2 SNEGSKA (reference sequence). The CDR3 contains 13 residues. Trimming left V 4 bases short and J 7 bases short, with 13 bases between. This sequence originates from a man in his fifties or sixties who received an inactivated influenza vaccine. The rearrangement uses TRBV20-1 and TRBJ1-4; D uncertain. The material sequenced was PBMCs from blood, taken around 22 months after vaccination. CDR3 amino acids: CSAIRQTGEKLFF. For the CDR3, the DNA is TGCAGTGCTATTCGACAAACGGGTGAAAAACTGTTTTTT.